Shown below are 20 T cell receptor beta chains from a single sample sequenced in a study of Ad26.COV2.S vaccination and SARS-CoV-2 variants. Measured with immunoSEQ multiplex PCR; TCRdb has only the in-frame clones, and not every one. The sample holds roughly 400,000 clones, 90% seen once. Treatment reported: 19 received Ad26.COV2.S at low or high dose, single or two shots; 5 received placebo; per-sample allocation not given. Vaccine and placebo recipients were sampled on day 63 after the first injection. Specimen: peripheral blood, collected in a trial of Ad26.COV2.S vaccine versus placebo. Source of these receptors: a person aged 18-65 years who received the Ad26.COV2.S COVID-19 vaccine or a placebo.

The chain recombines TRBV5-4 with TRBJ2-7; no reliable D call. The CDR3 spans 16 residues. From germline, CDR1 is SGHNT and CDR2 YYREEE (reference sequence). V was cut by 0 bases and J by 3 bases, with 16 bases left in between. Written as DNA, the CDR3 is TGTGCCAGCAGCTTGGCCGGAGAAGCACAATTCTACGAGCAGTACTTC. Translated: CASSLAGEAQFYEQYF.

The V and J genes are TRBV7-9 and TRBJ1-1; the match to TRBD1 covers 7 bases. Per germline, CDR1 SEHNR and CDR2 FQNEAQ (reference sequence). With 7 bases clipped from V and 4 bases from J, the junction kept 9 bases outside the gene matches. There are 14 residues in the CDR3. The CDR3 loop reads CASTPSGGGTEAFF. CDR3 in DNA: TGTGCCAGCACCCCCTCAGGGGGGGGCACTGAAGCTTTCTTT.

The rearrangement uses TRBV18 and TRBJ1-5, with 7 bases that match TRBD1. Germline loops: CDR1 KGHSH, CDR2 LQKENI. The CDR3 is 16 amino acids. V lost 2 bases, J lost 4 bases, and 8 bases stayed unmatched. CDR3 sequence reads: CASSPEQGFVNQPQHF. DNA for the CDR3: TGTGCCAGCTCACCAGAACAGGGGTTCGTTAATCAGCCCCAGCATTTT.

In this sample, this clone turned up once. The rearrangement links TRBV7-2 to TRBJ2-3, with TRBD2 identical over 7 bases. The CDR3 sequence is 19 residues long. J lost 4 bases, V lost 5 bases, and 21 bases had no gene match. CDR1 is SGHTA, CDR2 FQGNSA, per germline. The CDR3 sequence is CASSASTGRASWPPDTQYF. The CDR3 region has the DNA TGTGCCAGCAGCGCGTCAACGGGGAGGGCCTCCTGGCCCCCAGATACGCAGTATTTT.

J is TRBJ2-1 and V is TRBV4-2; 8 positions agree with TRBD2. CDR1 and CDR2 (germline): LGHNA, YNFKEQ. This CDR3 comprises 15 residues. The V and J ends lost 1 base and 8 bases, in that order; junction bases with no gene match: 7. The CDR3 bases are TGTGCCAGCAGCCAAGTTCGGGAGGGCCGCTATGAGCAGTTCTTC. This sequence encodes CASSQVREGRYEQFF.

V and J are TRBV5-5 and TRBJ2-3; D gene unclear. V lost 2 bases and J lost 2, with 9 bases in between. From germline, CDR1 is SGHKS and CDR2 YYEKEE (reference sequence). CDR3 size: 14 residues. CDR3 sequence reads: CASSLKKATDTQYF. The CDR3, as DNA: TGTGCCAGCAGCTTAAAAAAGGCCACAGATACGCAGTATTTT.

The rearrangement uses TRBV27 and TRBJ1-6; the D is unclear. The CDR3 loop spans 13 amino acids. CDR1 and CDR2 (germline): MNHEY, SMNVEV (reference sequence). V was cut by 6 bases and J by 8 bases, with 11 bases left in between. This CDR3 reads CASRDLRDSPLHF. The CDR3 coding sequence is TGTGCCAGCAGGGATCTGAGGGATTCACCCCTCCACTTT.

The chain links TRBV7-6 to TRBJ1-5, with D perhaps TRBD1 (5 bases). This CDR3 is built from 14 residues. Germline CDR1 reads SGHVS; CDR2 reads FNYEAQ. Trimming pared 1 base from V and 6 bases from J, leaving 10 bases between. CDR3 sequence reads: CASSLGAGTQPQHF. The CDR3 DNA is TGTGCCAGCAGCTTAGGGGCAGGGACTCAGCCCCAGCATTTT.

The chain links TRBV7-9 to TRBJ2-1, with 10 positions matching TRBD2. Losses at the gene ends were 4 bases for V and 0 bases for J; bases not matched to a gene: 6. The CDR3 extends over 17 amino acids. Germline assignment: CDR1 SEHNR and CDR2 FQNEAQ (reference sequence). The CDR3 bases are TGTGCCAGCAGCTCCACCTCTAGCGGGGGCTCCTACAATGAGCAGTTCTTC. It codes for CASSSTSSGGSYNEQFF.

The rearrangement joins TRBV28 to TRBJ2-7; D ambiguous. The CDR3 has 15 residues. Germline lookup yields CDR1 MDHEN and CDR2 SYDVKM. Trimming stripped 3 bases from V and 0 bases from J, with 12 bases between. The CDR3 coding sequence is TGTGCCAGCAGTTTTCGGATGGGCGGCTCCTACGAGCAGTACTTC. Amino acid sequence: CASSFRMGGSYEQYF.

This clone was counted once. The rearrangement joins TRBV5-4 to TRBJ2-3; the D is unclear. This CDR3 is 14 amino acids long. CDR1 and CDR2 from the germline V gene are SGHNT and YYREEE (reference sequence). Trimming shortened V by 0 bases and J by 1 base, and 6 bases separated the two germline ends. CDR3 in DNA: TGTGCCAGCAGCTTGGGGAGTGGCACAGATACGCAGTATTTT. Protein: CASSLGSGTDTQYF.

This chain joins TRBV9 and TRBJ2-1; 9 bases are shared with TRBD1. CDR3 length: 16 amino acids. Germline V gene sequence: CDR1 SGDLS, CDR2 YYNGEE. The junction had 6 bases not matched to a gene; V was cut back by 3 bases and J by 2 bases. This chain's CDR3 is CASSAGTGSAYNEQFF. DNA of the CDR3: TGTGCCAGCAGCGCGGGGACAGGGTCGGCCTACAATGAGCAGTTCTTC.

The CDR3 sequence is CASSQGGLAYEQYF. The CDR3 DNA reads as TGCGCCAGCAGCCAAGGAGGGCTAGCCTACGAGCAGTACTTC. The chain recombines TRBV4-1 with TRBJ2-7; D is perhaps TRBD2 (5 bases). Trimming removed 1 base from V and 2 bases from J, with 9 bases in between. The germline CDR1 and CDR2 sequences are MGHRA and YSYEKL. The CDR3 is made up of 14 amino acids.

The chain has TRBV12-3 or TRBV12-4 and TRBJ1-3; 8 nucleotides match TRBD1. This CDR3 has 13 residues. Trimming at V came to 4 bases and at J to 7 bases, leaving 3 bases not matched to a gene. The CDR3 region is CASSWTGTNTIYF. The CDR3 bases are TGTGCCAGCAGTTGGACAGGGACGAACACCATATATTTT.

CDR3 residues: CASSVIEESHNEQFF. CDR3 coding DNA: TGTGCCAGCAGCGTAATAGAAGAGTCCCACAATGAGCAGTTCTTC. This chain links TRBV9 with TRBJ2-1, with unresolved D. Trimming removed 1 base at V and 5 bases at J, with 13 bases between. This CDR3 has 15 residues. Germline V gene lookup returns CDR1 SGDLS and CDR2 YYNGEE. The full variable domain, its missing parts supplied by reference TRBV9 and TRBJ2-1, is DSGVTQTPKHLITATGQRVTLRCSPRSGDLSVYWYQQSLDQGLQFLIQYYNGEERAKGNILERFSAQQFPDLHSELNLSSLELGDSALYFCASSVIEESHNEQFFGPGTRLTVL.

The chain links TRBV7-9 to TRBJ2-1; D possibly corresponds to TRBD2 (5 bases). V was trimmed by 8 bases and J by 0 bases, leaving 14 bases between them. CDR3 length: 15 residues. Germline V gene sequence: CDR1 SEHNR, CDR2 FQNEAQ (reference sequence). The chain's CDR3 is CASVRRGSSYNEQFF. The CDR3 coding sequence is TGTGCCAGCGTTCGGCGAGGGAGCTCCTACAATGAGCAGTTCTTC.

This rearrangement joins TRBV28 to TRBJ2-7; TRBD1 matches 7 bases. The CDR3 consists of 13 residues. The ends lost 8 bases at V and 0 bases at J; junction bases unmatched: 4. The germline V gene has CDR1 MDHEN and CDR2 SYDVKM. The CDR3: CASQRDSSYEQYF. CDR3 coding DNA: TGTGCCAGCCAGAGGGACAGCTCCTACGAGCAGTACTTC.

The chain is built from TRBV2 and TRBJ2-1; D unresolved. The germline V and J ends were trimmed by 3 bases and 13 bases, with 10 bases remaining between them. Germline CDR1 SNHLY, CDR2 FYNNEI. The CDR3 has 11 residues. This CDR3 reads CASSEERSQFF. DNA for the CDR3: TGTGCCAGCAGTGAGGAAAGGTCACAGTTCTTC.

This clone was counted once. V is TRBV10-3 and J is TRBJ1-1, with TRBD1 matching over 7 bases. The junction had 3 bases not matched to a gene; V was cut back by 5 bases and J by 0 bases. The CDR3 has 14 amino acids. Germline V gives CDR1 ENHRY, CDR2 SYGVKD. The CDR3 loop is CAISLTGVNTEAFF. The DNA for the CDR3 is TGTGCCATCAGTCTAACAGGGGTGAACACTGAAGCTTTCTTT.

V usage is TRBV7-3 and J usage is TRBJ2-1; 9 nucleotides agree with TRBD2. V shed 5 bases and J 12 bases; nucleotides not matched to a gene: 14. The CDR3 contains 15 residues. Per germline, CDR1 SGHTA and CDR2 FQGTGA. CDR3 amino acids: CASSLSGTSRGRQFF. CDR3 nucleotides: TGTGCCAGCAGCCTCTCCGGGACTAGCAGAGGAAGGCAGTTCTTC.